This T cell receptor (beta chain) emerged from a study of blood T cell repertoires in COVID-19. In the original analysis: Reference gene primer amplification yielded estimated nucleated cell counts. Measured with immunoSEQ multiplex PCR; TCRdb has only the in-frame clones, and not every one. V and J calls and clone size are copied from that table; D and trimming were computed from the DNA. Altogether 110,000 to 150,000 clones are present, roughly 78% being singletons, with the ten largest covering around 5.5%. Cohorts were determined from participant-reported clinical history. Sequenced material: PBMCs or T cells enriched from blood (not recorded which). This receptor was identified in a woman aged 45-59 years who had recovered from COVID-19.

The chain's CDR3 is CAISEPGQGADNYGYTF. DNA for the CDR3: TGTGCCATCAGTGAGCCGGGACAGGGGGCGGATAACTATGGCTACACCTTC. The chain recombines TRBV10-3 with TRBJ1-2; 12 bases line up with TRBD1. The ends lost 2 bases at V and 1 base at J; junction bases unmatched: 5. This CDR3 region has 17 residues. The germline V gene has CDR1 ENHRY and CDR2 SYGVKD.